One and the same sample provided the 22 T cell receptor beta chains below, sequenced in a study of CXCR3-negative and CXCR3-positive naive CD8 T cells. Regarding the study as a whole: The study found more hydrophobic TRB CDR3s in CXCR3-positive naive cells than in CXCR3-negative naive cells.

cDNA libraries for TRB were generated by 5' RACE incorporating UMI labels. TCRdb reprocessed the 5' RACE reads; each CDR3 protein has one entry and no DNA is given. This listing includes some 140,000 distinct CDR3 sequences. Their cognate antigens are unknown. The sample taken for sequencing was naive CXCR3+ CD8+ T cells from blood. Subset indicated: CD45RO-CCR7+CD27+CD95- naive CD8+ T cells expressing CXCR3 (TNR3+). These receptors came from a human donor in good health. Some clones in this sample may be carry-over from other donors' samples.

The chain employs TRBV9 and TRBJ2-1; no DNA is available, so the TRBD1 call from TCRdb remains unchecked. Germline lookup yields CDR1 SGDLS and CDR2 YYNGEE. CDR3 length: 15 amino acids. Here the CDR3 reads CASSVGRGGYNEQFF.

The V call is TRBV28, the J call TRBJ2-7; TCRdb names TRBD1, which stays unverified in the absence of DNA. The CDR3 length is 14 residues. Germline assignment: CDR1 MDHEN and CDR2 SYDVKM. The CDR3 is CASSGTGLSYEQYF.

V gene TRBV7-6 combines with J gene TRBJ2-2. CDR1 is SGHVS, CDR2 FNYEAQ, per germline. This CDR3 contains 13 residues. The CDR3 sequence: CASSLRHPGELFF.

CDR3 region: CASSMDGGSNQPQHF. This chain connects TRBV5-1 to TRBJ1-5; TCRdb selects TRBD1, and the lack of DNA leaves this call unchecked. Per the germline V gene, CDR1 is SGHRS and CDR2 is YFSETQ. There are 15 residues in the CDR3.

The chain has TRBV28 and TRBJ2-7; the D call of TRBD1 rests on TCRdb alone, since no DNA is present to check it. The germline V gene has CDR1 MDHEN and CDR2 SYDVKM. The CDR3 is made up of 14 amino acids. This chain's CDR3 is CASSFGRRGYEQYF.

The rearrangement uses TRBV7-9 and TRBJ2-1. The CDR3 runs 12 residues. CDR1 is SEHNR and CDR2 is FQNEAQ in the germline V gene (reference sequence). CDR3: CASSFLTNEQFF.

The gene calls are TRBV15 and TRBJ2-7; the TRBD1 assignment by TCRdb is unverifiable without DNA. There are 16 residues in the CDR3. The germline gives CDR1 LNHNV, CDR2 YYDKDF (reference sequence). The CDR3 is CATSRDSPARGGEQYF.

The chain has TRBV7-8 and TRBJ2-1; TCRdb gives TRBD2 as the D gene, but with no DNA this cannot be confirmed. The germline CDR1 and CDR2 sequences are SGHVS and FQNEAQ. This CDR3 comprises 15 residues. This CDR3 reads CASTEAGGGYNEQFF.

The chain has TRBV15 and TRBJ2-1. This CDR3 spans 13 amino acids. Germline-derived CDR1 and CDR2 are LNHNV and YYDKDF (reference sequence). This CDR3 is CATSTAKYNEQFF.

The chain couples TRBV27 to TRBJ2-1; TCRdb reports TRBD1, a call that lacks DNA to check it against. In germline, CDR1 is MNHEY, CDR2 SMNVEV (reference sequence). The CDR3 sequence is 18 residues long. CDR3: CASTMLSPRGINNNEQFF.

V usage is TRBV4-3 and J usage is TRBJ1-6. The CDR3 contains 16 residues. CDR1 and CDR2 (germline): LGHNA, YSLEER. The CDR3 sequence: CASSQEWADYNSPLHF.

This chain's CDR3 is CASSDMLDSYEQYF. The chain couples TRBV2 to TRBJ2-7; TCRdb designates TRBD2, a call that cannot be tested without DNA. Germline values: CDR1 SNHLY, CDR2 FYNNEI. The CDR3 has 14 residues.

The CDR3 protein is CASSYSTPRGGGYEQYF. The chain uses TRBV6-2 or TRBV6-3 and TRBJ2-7; the TCRdb call, TRBD1, lacks DNA for checking. The CDR3 extends over 17 amino acids. Germline CDR1 reads MNHEY; CDR2 reads SVGEGT.

The CDR3 spells CASSYSKTLWTEAFF. This rearrangement joins TRBV6-5 to TRBJ1-1. Germline V gene lookup returns CDR1 MNHEY and CDR2 SVGAGI. This CDR3 spans 15 amino acids.

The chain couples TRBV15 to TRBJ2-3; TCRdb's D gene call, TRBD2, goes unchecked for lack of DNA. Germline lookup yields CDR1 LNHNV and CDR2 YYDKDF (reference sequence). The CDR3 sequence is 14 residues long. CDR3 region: CATSRSPPEYTQYF.

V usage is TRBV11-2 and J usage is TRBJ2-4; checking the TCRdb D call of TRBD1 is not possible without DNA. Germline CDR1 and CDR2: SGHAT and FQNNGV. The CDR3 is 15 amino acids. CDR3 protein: CASSLIWDPKNIQYF.

CDR3 sequence reads: CATSRDRGRNQPQHF. The V call is TRBV15, the J call TRBJ1-5; TCRdb lists TRBD1, though no DNA is available to test this call. Germline V gene data show CDR1 as LNHNV and CDR2 as YYDKDF (reference sequence). This CDR3 spans 15 amino acids.

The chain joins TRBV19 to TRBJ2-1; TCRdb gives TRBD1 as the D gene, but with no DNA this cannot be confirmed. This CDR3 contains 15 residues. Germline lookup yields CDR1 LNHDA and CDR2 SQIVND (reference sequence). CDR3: CASSIVAGDYNEQFF. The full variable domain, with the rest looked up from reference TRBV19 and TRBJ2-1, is DGGITQSPKYLFRKEGQNVTLSCEQNLNHDAMYWYRQDPGQGLRLIYYSQIVNDFQKGDIAEGYSVSREKKESFPLTVTSAQKNPTAFYLCASSIVAGDYNEQFFGPGTRLTVL.

The chain's CDR3 is CSVELVAGVNEQFF. This sequence joins TRBV29-1 and TRBJ2-1; the TCRdb call, TRBD2, lacks DNA for checking. Germline values: CDR1 SQVTM, CDR2 ANQGSEA. CDR3 length: 14 residues.

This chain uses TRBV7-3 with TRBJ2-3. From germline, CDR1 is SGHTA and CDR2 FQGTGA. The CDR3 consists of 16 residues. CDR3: CASSLIGDGITDTQYF.

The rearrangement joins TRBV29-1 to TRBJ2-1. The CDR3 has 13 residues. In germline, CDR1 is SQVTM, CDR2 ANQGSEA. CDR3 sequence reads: CSVNSLGYNEQFF.

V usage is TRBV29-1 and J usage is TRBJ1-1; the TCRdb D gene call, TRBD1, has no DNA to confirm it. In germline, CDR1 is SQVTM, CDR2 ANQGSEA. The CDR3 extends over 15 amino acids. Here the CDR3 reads CSVARLRQRNTEAFF.